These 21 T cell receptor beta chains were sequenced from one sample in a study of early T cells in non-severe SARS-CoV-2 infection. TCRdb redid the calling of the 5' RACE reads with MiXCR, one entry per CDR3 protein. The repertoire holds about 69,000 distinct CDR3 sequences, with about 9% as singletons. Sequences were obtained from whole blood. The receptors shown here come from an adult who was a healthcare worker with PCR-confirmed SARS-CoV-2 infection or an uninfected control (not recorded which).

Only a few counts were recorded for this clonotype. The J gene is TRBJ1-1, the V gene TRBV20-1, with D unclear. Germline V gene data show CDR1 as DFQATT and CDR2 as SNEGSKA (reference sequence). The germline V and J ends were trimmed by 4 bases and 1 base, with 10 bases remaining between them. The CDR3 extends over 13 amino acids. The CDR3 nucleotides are TGCAGTGCTATGAGTTCGGGGAACACTGAAGCTTTCTTT. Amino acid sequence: CSAMSSGNTEAFF.

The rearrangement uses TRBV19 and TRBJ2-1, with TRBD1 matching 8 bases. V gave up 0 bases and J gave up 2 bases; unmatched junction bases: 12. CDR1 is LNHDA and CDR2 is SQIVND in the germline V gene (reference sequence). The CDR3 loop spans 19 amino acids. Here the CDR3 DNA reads TGTGCCAGTAGTATAGAGGTGACAGGGGTCGTTAACACCTACAATGAGCAGTTCTTC. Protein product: CASSIEVTGVVNTYNEQFF.

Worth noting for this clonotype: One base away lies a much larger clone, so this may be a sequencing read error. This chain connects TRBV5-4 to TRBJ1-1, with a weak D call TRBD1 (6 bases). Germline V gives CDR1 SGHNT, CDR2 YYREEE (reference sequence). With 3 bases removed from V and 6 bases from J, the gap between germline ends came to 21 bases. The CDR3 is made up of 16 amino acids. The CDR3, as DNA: TGTGCCAGCAGCTGGCCCGACTGGGGGCAAAACTCTGAAGCTTTCTTT. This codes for CASSWPDWGQNSEAFF. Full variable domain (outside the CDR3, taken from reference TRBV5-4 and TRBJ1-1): ETGVTQSPTHLIKTRGQQVTLRCSSQSGHNTVSWYQQALGQGPQFIFQYYREEENGRGNFPPRFSGLQFPNYSSELNVNALELDDSALYLCASSWPDWGQNSEAFFGQGTRLTVV.

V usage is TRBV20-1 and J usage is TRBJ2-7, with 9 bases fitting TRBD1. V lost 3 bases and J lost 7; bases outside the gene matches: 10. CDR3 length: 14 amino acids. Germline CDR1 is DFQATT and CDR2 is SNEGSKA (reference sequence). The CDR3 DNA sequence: TGCAGTGCTAGTCGAGGGACAGGGTATACGGAGCAGTACTTC. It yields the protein CSASRGTGYTEQYF.

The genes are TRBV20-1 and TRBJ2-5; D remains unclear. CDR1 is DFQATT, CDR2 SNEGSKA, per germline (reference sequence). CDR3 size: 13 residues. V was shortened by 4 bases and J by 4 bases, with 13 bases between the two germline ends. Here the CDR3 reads CSAKGRVRETQYF. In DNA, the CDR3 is TGCAGTGCTAAGGGCAGAGTGCGAGAGACCCAGTACTTC.

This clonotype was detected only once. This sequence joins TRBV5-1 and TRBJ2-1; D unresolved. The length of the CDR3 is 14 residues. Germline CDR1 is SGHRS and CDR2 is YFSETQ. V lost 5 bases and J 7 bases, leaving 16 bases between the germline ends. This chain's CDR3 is CASSYKDGRNEQFF. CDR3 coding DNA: TGCGCCAGCAGTTATAAGGACGGCCGGAATGAGCAGTTCTTC.

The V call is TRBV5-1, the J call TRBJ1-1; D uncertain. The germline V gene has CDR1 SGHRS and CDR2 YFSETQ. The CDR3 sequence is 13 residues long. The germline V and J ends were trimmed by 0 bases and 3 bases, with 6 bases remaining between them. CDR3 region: CASSLAPHTEAFF. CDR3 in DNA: TGCGCCAGCAGCTTGGCCCCGCACACTGAAGCTTTCTTT. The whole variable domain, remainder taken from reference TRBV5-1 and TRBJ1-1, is KAGVTQTPRYLIKTRGQQVTLSCSPISGHRSVSWYQQTPGQGLQFLFEYFSETQRNKGNFPGRFSGRQFSNSRSEMNVSTLELGDSALYLCASSLAPHTEAFFGQGTRLTVV.

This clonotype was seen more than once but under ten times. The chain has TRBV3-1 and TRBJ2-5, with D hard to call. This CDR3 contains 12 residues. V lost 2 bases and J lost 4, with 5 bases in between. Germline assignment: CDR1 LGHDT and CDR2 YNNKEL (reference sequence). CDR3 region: CASSQRVETQYF. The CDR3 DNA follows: TGTGCCAGCAGCCAACGCGTAGAGACCCAGTACTTC.

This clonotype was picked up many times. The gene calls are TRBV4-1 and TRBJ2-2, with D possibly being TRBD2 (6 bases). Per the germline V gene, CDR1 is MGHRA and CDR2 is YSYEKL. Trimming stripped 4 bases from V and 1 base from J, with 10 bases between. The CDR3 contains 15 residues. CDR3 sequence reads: CASSRLSGNTGELFF. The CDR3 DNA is TGCGCCAGCAGCCGTCTTAGCGGGAACACCGGGGAGCTGTTTTTT.

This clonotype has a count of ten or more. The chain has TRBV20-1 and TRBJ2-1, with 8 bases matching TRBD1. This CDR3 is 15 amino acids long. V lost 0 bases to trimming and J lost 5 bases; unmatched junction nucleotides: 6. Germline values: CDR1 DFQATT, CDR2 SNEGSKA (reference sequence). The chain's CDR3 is CSARERQGRHNEQFF. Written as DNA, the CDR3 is TGCAGTGCTAGAGAAAGACAGGGGCGGCACAATGAGCAGTTCTTC.

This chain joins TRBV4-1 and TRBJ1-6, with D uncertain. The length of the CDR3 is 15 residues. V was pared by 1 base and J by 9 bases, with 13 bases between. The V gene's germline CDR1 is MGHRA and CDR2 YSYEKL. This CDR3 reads CASSQAGNNPSPLHF. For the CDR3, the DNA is TGCGCCAGCAGCCAAGCGGGAAACAACCCTTCACCCCTCCACTTT.

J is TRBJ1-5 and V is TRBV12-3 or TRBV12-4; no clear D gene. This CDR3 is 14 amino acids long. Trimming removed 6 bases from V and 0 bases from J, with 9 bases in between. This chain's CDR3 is CASSAFYSNQPQHF. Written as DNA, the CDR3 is TGTGCCAGCAGCGCTTTCTATAGCAATCAGCCCCAGCATTTT.

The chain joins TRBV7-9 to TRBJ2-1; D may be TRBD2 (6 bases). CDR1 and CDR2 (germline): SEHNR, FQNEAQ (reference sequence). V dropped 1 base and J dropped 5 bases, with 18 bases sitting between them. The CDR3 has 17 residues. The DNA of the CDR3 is TGTGCCAGCAGCTTAGTGCGAAAGGAGGGCGGCCACAATGAGCAGTTCTTC. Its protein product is CASSLVRKEGGHNEQFF.

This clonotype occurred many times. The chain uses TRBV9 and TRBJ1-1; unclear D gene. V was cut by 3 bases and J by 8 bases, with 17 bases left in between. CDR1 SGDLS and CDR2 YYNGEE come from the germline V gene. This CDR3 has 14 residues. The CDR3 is CASSDRFRPGEAFF. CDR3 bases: TGTGCCAGCAGCGACCGATTTAGGCCCGGGGAAGCTTTCTTT.

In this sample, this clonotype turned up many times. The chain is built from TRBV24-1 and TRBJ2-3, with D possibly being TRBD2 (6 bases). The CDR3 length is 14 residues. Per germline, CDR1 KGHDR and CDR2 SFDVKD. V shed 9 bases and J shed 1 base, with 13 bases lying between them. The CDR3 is CATEVGGGTDTQYF. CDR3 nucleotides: TGTGCCACCGAGGTCGGCGGGGGCACAGATACGCAGTATTTT.

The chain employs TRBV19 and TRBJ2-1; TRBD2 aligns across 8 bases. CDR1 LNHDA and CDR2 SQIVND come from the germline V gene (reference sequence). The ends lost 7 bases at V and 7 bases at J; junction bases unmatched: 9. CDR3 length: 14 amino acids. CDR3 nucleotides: TGTGCCAGTAACGGGGGGGCCGGATTTAATGAGCAGTTCTTC. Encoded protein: CASNGGAGFNEQFF.

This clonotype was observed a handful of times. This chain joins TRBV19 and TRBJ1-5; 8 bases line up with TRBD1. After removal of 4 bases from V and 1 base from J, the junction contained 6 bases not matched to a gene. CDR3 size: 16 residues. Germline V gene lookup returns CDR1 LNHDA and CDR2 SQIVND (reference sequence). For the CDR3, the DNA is TGTGCCAGTAGTACCCGGACAGGGACAAGCAATCAGCCCCAGCATTTT. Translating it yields CASSTRTGTSNQPQHF.

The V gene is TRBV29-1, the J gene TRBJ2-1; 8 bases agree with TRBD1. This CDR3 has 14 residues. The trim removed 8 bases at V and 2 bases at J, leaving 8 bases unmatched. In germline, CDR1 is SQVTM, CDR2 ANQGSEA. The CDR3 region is CSTKDRATYNEQFF. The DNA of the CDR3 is TGCAGCACCAAGGACAGGGCGACCTACAATGAGCAGTTCTTC.

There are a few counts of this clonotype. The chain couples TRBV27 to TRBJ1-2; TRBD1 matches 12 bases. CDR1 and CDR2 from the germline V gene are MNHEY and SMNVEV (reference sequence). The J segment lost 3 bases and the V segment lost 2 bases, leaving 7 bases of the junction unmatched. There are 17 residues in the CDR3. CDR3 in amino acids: CASSLIGTGGADYGYTF. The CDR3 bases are TGTGCCAGCAGTTTAATCGGGACAGGGGGCGCGGACTATGGCTACACCTTC.

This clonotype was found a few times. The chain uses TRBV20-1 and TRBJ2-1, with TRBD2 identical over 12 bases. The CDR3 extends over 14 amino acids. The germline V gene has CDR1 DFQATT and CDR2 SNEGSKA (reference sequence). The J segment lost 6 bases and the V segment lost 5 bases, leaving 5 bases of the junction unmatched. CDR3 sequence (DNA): TGCAGTGCTTTAGGACTAGCGGGGTCCAATGAGCAGTTCTTC. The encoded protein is CSALGLAGSNEQFF.

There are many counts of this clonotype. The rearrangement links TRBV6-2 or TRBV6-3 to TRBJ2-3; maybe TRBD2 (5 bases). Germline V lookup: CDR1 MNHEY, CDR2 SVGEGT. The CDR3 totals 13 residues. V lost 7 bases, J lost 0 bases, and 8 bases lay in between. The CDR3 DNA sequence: TGTGCCAGCACAGCGGCTAGCACAGATACGCAGTATTTT. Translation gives CASTAASTDTQYF.